These 2 T cell receptor beta chains were sequenced from one sample in a study of CD8+ T cells in alopecia areata. Sequencing used cDNA as its template, made by extracting RNA and reverse transcribing it. The assay was immunoSEQ multiplex PCR, and TCRdb's table has in-frame clones only and misses some. The repertoire has some 110,000 clones, none seen only once; the ten largest take about 20%. What was sequenced was lesional skin. The receptors originated from a C3H/HeJ mouse with alopecia areata. The MHC haplotype recorded for the strain is H2-k.

About this clone itself: The gene symbols are mouse symbols. The read finishes 4 residues shy of the CDR3 end, and the germline J gene is used to complete it. The chain carries TRBV13-3 and TRBJ1-1; D gene unclear. The V gene lost 7 bases and the J gene lost 0 bases, with 4 bases spanning the gap. In germline, CDR1 is NNHDY, CDR2 SYVADS. The CDR3 consists of 11 residues. CDR3 sequence reads: CASQSNTEVFF. CDR3 DNA (partial): TGTGCCAGCCAGTCAAACACA.

Regarding this clone: TCRdb gives a protein that differs at residue 14 from what the DNA encodes, so the protein here is translated from the DNA. Genes and germline come from the mouse. The read finishes 3 residues shy of the CDR3 end, and the germline J gene is used to complete it. V usage is TRBV13-3 and J usage is TRBJ1-3; 8 bases match TRBD1. V dropped 0 bases and J dropped 0; count of bases not matched to a gene: 5. There are 17 residues in the CDR3. Germline V gene sequence: CDR1 NNHDY, CDR2 SYVADS. Here the CDR3 reads CASSDGTGSHSGNTLYF. The covered CDR3 bases are TGTGCCAGCAGTGATGGGACAGGGTCTCATTCTGGAAATACG. The complete variable domain, with remaining parts taken from reference TRBV13-3 and TRBJ1-3, reads EAAVTQSPRSKVAVTGGKVTLSCHQTNNHDYMYWYRQDTGHGLRLIHYSYVADSTEKGDIPDGYKASRPSQENFSLILELASLSQTAVYFCASSDGTGSHSGNTLYFGEGSRLIVV.